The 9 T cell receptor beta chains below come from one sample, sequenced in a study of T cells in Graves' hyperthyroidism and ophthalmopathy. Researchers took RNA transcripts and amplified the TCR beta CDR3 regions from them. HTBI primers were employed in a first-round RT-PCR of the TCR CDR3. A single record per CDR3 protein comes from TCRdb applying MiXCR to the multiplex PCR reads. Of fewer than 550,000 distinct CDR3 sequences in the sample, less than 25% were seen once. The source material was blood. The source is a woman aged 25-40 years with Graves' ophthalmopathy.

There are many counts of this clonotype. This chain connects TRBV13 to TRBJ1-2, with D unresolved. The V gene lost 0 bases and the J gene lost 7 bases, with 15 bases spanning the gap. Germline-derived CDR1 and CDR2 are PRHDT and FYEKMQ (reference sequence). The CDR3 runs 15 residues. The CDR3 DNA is TGTGCCAGCAGCTTAGGCTGGAGAGGTAATCCTGGCTACACCTTC. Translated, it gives CASSLGWRGNPGYTF.

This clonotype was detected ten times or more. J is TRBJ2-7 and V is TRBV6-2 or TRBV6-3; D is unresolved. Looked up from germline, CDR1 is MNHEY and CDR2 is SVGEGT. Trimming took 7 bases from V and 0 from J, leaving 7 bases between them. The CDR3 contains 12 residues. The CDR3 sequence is CASMTDSYEQYF. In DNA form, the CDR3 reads TGTGCCAGCATGACGGACTCCTACGAGCAGTACTTC.

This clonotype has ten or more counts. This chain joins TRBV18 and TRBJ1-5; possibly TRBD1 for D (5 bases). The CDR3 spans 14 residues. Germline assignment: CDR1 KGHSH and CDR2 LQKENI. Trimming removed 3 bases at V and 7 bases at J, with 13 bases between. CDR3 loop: CASSPWQGGQPQHF. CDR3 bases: TGTGCCAGCTCACCCTGGCAGGGCGGACAGCCCCAGCATTTT. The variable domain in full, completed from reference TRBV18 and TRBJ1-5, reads NAGVMQNPRHLVRRRGQEARLRCSPMKGHSHVYWYRQLPEEGLKFMVYLQKENIIDESGMPKERFSAEFPKEGPSILRIQQVVRGDSAAYFCASSPWQGGQPQHFGDGTRLSIL.

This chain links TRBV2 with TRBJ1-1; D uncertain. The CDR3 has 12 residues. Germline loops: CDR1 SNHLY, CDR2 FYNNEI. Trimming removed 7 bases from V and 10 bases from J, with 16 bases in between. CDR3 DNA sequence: TGTGCCAGCACTTACCTGATGGGTGGAGCTTTCTTT. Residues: CASTYLMGGAFF.

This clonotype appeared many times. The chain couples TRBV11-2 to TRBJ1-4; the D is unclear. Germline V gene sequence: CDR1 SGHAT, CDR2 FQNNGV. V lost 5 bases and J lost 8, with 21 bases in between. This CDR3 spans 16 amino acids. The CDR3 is CASSENTGRQHEKLFF. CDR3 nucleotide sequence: TGTGCCAGCAGCGAGAACACCGGGCGGCAGCACGAAAAACTGTTTTTT.

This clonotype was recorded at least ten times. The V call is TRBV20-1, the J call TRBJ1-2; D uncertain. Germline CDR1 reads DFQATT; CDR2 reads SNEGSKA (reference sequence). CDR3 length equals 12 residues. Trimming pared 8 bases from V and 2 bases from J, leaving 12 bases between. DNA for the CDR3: TGCAGTTCCTACACGGGAAACTATGGCTACACCTTC. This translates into CSSYTGNYGYTF.

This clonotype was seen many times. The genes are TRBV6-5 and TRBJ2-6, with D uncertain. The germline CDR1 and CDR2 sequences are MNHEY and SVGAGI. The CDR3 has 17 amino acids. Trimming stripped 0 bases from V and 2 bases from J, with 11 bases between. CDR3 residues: CASSYSGSGPGANVLTF. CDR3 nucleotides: TGTGCCAGCAGTTACTCGGGGTCCGGCCCTGGGGCCAACGTCCTGACTTTC.

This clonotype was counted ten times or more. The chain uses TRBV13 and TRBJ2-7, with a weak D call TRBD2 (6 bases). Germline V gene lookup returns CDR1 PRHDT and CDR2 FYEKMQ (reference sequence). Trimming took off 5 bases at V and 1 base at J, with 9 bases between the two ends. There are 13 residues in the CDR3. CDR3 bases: TGTGCCAGCAGCGCCCGGGGGTCCTACGAGCAGTACTTC. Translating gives CASSARGSYEQYF.

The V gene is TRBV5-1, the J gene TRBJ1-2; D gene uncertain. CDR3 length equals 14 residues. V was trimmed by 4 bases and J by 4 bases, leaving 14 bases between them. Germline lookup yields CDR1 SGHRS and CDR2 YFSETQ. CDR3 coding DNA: TGCGCCAGCAGCCCCGACCCCACGCGCTATGGCTACACCTTC. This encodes CASSPDPTRYGYTF.